The T cell receptor (beta chain) under discussion was sequenced for a study of response to subunit inactivated influenza vaccine. The CDR3 is 13 residues long. V was shortened by 4 bases and J by 8 bases, with 14 bases between the two germline ends. CDR1 is SEHNR and CDR2 is FQNEAQ in the germline V gene (reference sequence). In TCRdb, the RT-PCR reads were re-called with MiXCR into one record per CDR3 protein. The table has about 570,000 distinct CDR3 sequences, roughly 12% seen once. This clonotype was detected a few times. In addition, the sample was reused for a study of T cells expressing NK-cell markers. From that report: TCR beta cDNA was generated via 5'RACE template switching incorporating UMIs. Out of eight donors sequenced, seven tested HCMV-seropositive and the remaining one seronegative. An anti-gamma-delta TCR antibody confined sorting to alpha-beta TCR T cells across several of the experiments. Topping the CD3+CD56-NKG2C+ fraction as well were these clonotypes, in a handful of donors. Whether expanded NKG2C+ T cell clones were HCMV specific stayed uncertain.

The J gene is TRBJ1-2, the V gene TRBV7-9; D unclear. Sequencing used PBMCs from blood, obtained on the day of vaccination. The sequence was collected from a man over 45 who received an inactivated influenza vaccine. For the CDR3, the DNA is TGTGCCAGCAGCTACGGACGGAGTTGGGGCTACACCTTC. Translated, it gives CASSYGRSWGYTF.